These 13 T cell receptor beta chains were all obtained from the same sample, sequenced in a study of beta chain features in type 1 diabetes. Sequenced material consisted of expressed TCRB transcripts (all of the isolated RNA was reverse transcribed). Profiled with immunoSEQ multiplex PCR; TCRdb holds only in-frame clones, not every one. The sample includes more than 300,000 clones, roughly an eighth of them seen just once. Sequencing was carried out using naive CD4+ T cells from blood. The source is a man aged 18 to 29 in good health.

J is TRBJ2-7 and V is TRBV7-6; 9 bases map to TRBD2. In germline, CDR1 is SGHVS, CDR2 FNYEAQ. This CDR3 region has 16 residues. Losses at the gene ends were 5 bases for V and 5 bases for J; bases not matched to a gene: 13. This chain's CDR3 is CASSPLGREGRNEQYF. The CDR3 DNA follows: TGTGCCAGCAGCCCCCTCGGGCGGGAGGGCCGAAACGAGCAGTACTTC.

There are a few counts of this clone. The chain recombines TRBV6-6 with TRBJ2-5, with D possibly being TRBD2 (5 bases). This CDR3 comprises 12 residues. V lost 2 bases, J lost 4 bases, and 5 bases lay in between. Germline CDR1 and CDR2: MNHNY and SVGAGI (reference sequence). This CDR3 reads CASSYEGETQYF. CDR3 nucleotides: TGTGCCAGCAGTTACGAGGGAGAGACCCAGTACTTC.

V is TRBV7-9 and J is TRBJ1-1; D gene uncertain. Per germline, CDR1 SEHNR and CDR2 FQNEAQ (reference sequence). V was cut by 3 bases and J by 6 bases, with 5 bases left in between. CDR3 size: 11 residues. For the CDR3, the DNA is TGTGCCAGCAGCTTTTATGCTGAAGCTTTCTTT. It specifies CASSFYAEAFF.

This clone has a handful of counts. CDR3 nucleotide sequence: TGTGCCAGCAGCTTGGTACAGGGGGCAGTTTATGGCTACACCTTC. It encodes CASSLVQGAVYGYTF. The chain uses TRBV5-4 and TRBJ1-2; 9 nucleotides match TRBD1. Germline lookup yields CDR1 SGHNT and CDR2 YYREEE (reference sequence). The CDR3 has 15 amino acids. V lost 0 bases to trimming and J lost 5 bases; unmatched junction nucleotides: 5.

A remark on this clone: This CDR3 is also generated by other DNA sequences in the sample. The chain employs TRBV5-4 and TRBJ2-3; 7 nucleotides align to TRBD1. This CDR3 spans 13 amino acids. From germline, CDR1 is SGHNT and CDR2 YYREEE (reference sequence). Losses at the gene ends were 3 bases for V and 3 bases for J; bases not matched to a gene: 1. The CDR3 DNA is TGTGCCAGCAGCTCGACAGGGACAGATACGCAGTATTTT. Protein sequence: CASSSTGTDTQYF.

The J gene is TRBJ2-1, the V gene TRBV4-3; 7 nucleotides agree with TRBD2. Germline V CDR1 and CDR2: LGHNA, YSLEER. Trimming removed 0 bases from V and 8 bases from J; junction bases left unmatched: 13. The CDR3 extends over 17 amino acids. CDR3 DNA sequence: TGCGCCAGCAGCCAAGATTGGGCTAGCGGCGCCGGGTATGAGCAGTTCTTC. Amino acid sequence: CASSQDWASGAGYEQFF.

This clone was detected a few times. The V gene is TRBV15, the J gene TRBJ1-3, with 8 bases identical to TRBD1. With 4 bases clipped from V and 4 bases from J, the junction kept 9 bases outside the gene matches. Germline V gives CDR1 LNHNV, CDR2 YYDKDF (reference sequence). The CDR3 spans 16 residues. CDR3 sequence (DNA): TGTGCCACCAGCACCCTTCGGACAGGGTCAGGAAACACCATATATTTT. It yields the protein CATSTLRTGSGNTIYF.

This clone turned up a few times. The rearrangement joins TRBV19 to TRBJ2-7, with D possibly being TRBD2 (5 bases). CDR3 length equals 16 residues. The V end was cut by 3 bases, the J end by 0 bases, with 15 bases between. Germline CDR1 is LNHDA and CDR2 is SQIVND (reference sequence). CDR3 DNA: TGTGCCAGTAGTATGAGGAGGACCGAAAGCTCCTACGAGCAGTACTTC. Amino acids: CASSMRRTESSYEQYF.

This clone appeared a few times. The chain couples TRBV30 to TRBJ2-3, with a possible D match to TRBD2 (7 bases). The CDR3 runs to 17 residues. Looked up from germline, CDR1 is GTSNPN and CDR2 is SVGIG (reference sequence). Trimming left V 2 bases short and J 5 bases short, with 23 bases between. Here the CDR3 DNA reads TGTGCCTGGAGTTTTAGTGACGGGGGGCGCCGTCGAGATACGCAGTATTTT. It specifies CAWSFSDGGRRRDTQYF.

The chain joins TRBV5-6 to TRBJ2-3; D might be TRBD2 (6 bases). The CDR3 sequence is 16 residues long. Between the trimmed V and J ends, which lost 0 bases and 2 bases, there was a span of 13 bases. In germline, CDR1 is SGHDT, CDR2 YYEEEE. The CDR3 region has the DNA TGTGCCAGCAGCTTGGGATGGACTACCCCCACAGATACGCAGTATTTT. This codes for CASSLGWTTPTDTQYF.

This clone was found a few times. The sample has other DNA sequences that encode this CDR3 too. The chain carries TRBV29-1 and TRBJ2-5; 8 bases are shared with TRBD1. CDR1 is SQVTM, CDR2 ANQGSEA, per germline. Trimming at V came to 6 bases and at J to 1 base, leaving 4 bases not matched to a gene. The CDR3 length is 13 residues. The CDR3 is CSVPGQGQETQYF. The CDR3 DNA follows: TGCAGCGTCCCCGGACAGGGCCAAGAGACCCAGTACTTC. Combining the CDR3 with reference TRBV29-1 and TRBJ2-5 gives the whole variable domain SAVISQKPSRDICQRGTSLTIQCQVDSQVTMMFWYRQQPGQSLTLIATANQGSEATYESGFVIDKFPISRPNLTFSTLTVSNMSPEDSSIYLCSVPGQGQETQYFGPGTRLLVL.

The CDR3 is CASSPLAGGYEQYF. The CDR3 DNA follows: TGTGCCAGCAGCCCACTAGCGGGAGGTTACGAGCAGTACTTC. V gene TRBV5-4 combines with J gene TRBJ2-7; 12 nucleotides align to TRBD2. The trim removed 4 bases at V and 4 bases at J, leaving 3 bases unmatched. The CDR3 spans 14 residues. Germline V gene lookup returns CDR1 SGHNT and CDR2 YYREEE (reference sequence).

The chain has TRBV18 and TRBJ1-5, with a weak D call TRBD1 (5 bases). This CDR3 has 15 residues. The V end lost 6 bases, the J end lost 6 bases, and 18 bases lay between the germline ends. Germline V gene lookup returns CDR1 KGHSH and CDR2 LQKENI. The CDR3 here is CASSLGGRSGQPQHF. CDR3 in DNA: TGTGCCAGCTCCCTTGGGGGGAGGAGCGGTCAGCCCCAGCATTTT.